The rows below give T cell receptor beta chains drawn from one sample of a study of blood T cells in healthy people across ages. TCRdb itself ran the 5' RACE reads through MiXCR, one entry per CDR3 protein. The table records roughly 2 million distinct CDR3 sequences, about 50% of them present only once. Input material: blood. The source is a woman in her thirties or forties in good health. The CDR3 runs from the conserved cysteine through the conserved F or W. Fields, in order: CDR3 protein, CDR3 DNA, D gene, V gene, J gene, clone size. A D gene is named only where the DNA matches it firmly. Clone sizes are given selectively: once, few, many, or a class where the clone is expanded.

CDR3aa: CASSSGRRPYGYTF
CDR3nt: TGTGCCAGCAGCTCTGGCCGTAGACCGTATGGCTACACCTTC
d_gene: .
v_gene: TRBV7-9
j_gene: TRBJ1-2
abundance: few

CDR3aa: CASSVGNSGVGEQFF
CDR3nt: TGTGCCAGCAGCGTAGGAAATAGCGGGGTCGGTGAGCAGTTCTTC
d_gene: TRBD2
v_gene: TRBV9
j_gene: TRBJ2-1
abundance: .

CDR3aa: CASRSLRLNYGYTF
CDR3nt: TGTGCCAGCAGGTCCCTGAGACTCAACTATGGCTACACCTTC
d_gene: .
v_gene: TRBV27
j_gene: TRBJ1-2
abundance: .

CDR3aa: CASSRERANCGYTF
CDR3nt: TGTGCCAGCAGCCGAGAGCGGGCTAACTGTGGCTACACCTTC
d_gene: .
v_gene: TRBV28
j_gene: TRBJ1-2
abundance: .

CDR3aa: CASSYSSLGEQFF
CDR3nt: TGTGCCAGCAGTTACTCGTCACTCGGGGAGCAGTTCTTC
d_gene: .
v_gene: TRBV6-6
j_gene: TRBJ2-1
abundance: .

CDR3aa: CASSLTFGGVETQYF
CDR3nt: TGTGCCAGCAGCTTAACGTTCGGAGGGGTAGAGACCCAGTACTTC
d_gene: .
v_gene: TRBV7-3
j_gene: TRBJ2-5
abundance: few

CDR3aa: CASSPSLTVGGDQETQYF
CDR3nt: TGTGCCAGCTCACCCTCCCTGACGGTCGGGGGAGACCAAGAGACCCAGTACTTC
d_gene: .
v_gene: TRBV18
j_gene: TRBJ2-5
abundance: .

CDR3aa: CASSQDLGEYYGYTF
CDR3nt: TGTGCCAGCAGCCAAGATTTAGGGGAGTACTATGGCTACACCTTC
d_gene: .
v_gene: TRBV4-2
j_gene: TRBJ1-2
abundance: .

CDR3aa: CASSQDTAGSLTRQYF
CDR3nt: TGCGCCAGCAGCCAAGATACGGCAGGGTCCCTTACGAGGCAGTACTTC
d_gene: .
v_gene: TRBV4-3
j_gene: TRBJ2-7
abundance: few

CDR3aa: CASSLGPGANNSPLHF
CDR3nt: TGTGCCAGCAGCTTAGGCCCGGGGGCGAATAATTCACCCCTCCACTTT
d_gene: .
v_gene: TRBV7-2
j_gene: TRBJ1-6
abundance: .

CDR3aa: CSVVDLGHIYGYTF
CDR3nt: TGCAGCGTTGTAGACTTGGGACACATCTATGGCTACACCTTC
d_gene: .
v_gene: TRBV29-1
j_gene: TRBJ1-2
abundance: few

CDR3aa: CASRGAGGGSYEQYF
CDR3nt: TGTGCCAGCAGAGGGGCAGGGGGCGGCTCCTACGAGCAGTACTTC
d_gene: TRBD1
v_gene: TRBV6-6
j_gene: TRBJ2-7
abundance: .

CDR3aa: CASSTRAGLQETQYF
CDR3nt: TGCGCCAGCAGCACTCGAGCGGGCCTTCAAGAGACCCAGTACTTC
d_gene: .
v_gene: TRBV5-1
j_gene: TRBJ2-5
abundance: .

CDR3aa: CASSLGTGAGGYTF
CDR3nt: TGTGCCAGCAGTTTAGGGACCGGGGCGGGTGGCTACACCTTC
d_gene: .
v_gene: TRBV12-3/TRBV12-4
j_gene: TRBJ1-2
abundance: .

CDR3aa: CASSFLTSGAPGKTQYF
CDR3nt: TGTGCCAGCAGTTTTCTCACTTCCGGGGCACCAGGGAAGACCCAGTACTTC
d_gene: .
v_gene: TRBV28
j_gene: TRBJ2-5
abundance: .

CDR3aa: CAVKFGTQETQYF
CDR3nt: TGTGCCGTAAAATTCGGGACACAAGAGACCCAGTACTTC
d_gene: .
v_gene: TRBV4-2
j_gene: TRBJ2-5
abundance: .

CDR3aa: CASSYQGQGIETQYF
CDR3nt: TGTGCCAGCAGTTACCAAGGACAGGGGATAGAGACCCAGTACTTC
d_gene: TRBD1
v_gene: TRBV6-5
j_gene: TRBJ2-5
abundance: .

CDR3aa: CSASGRARANTQYF
CDR3nt: TGCAGTGCTAGCGGGAGGGCGCGGGCGAATACGCAGTATTTT
d_gene: TRBD2
v_gene: TRBV20-1
j_gene: TRBJ2-3
abundance: .

CDR3aa: CASSLFQTVQETQYF
CDR3nt: TGTGCCAGCAGCTTGTTTCAGACCGTTCAAGAGACCCAGTACTTC
d_gene: .
v_gene: TRBV5-6
j_gene: TRBJ2-5
abundance: few

CDR3aa: CASSQDMQGIQYF
CDR3nt: TGTGCCAGCAGCCAAGATATGCAGGGCATTCAGTACTTC
d_gene: .
v_gene: TRBV14
j_gene: TRBJ2-4
abundance: .

CDR3aa: CGAQGFSFYGYTF
CDR3nt: TGCGGCGCTCAGGGATTTTCGTTCTATGGCTACACCTTC
d_gene: .
v_gene: TRBV29-1
j_gene: TRBJ1-2
abundance: .

CDR3aa: CASSFGTGVGKSEAFF
CDR3nt: TGTGCCAGCAGTTTCGGGACAGGGGTTGGTAAATCTGAAGCTTTCTTT
d_gene: TRBD1
v_gene: TRBV27
j_gene: TRBJ1-1
abundance: .

CDR3aa: CASSQYSDYGYTF
CDR3nt: TGTGCCAGCAGCCAGTACTCGGACTATGGCTACACCTTC
d_gene: .
v_gene: TRBV7-2
j_gene: TRBJ1-2
abundance: .

CDR3aa: CASSLRTMGYEQYF
CDR3nt: TGCGCCAGCAGCTTACGGACAATGGGCTACGAGCAGTACTTC
d_gene: .
v_gene: TRBV5-1
j_gene: TRBJ2-7
abundance: .

CDR3aa: CASSVGVITDTQYF
CDR3nt: TGTGCCAGCAGCGTAGGGGTGATCACAGATACGCAGTATTTT
d_gene: .
v_gene: TRBV9
j_gene: TRBJ2-3
abundance: .

CDR3aa: CSVADYGYTF
CDR3nt: TGCAGCGTTGCAGACTATGGCTACACCTTC
d_gene: .
v_gene: TRBV29-1
j_gene: TRBJ1-2
abundance: once

CDR3aa: CASSTRDRGPGANVLTF
CDR3nt: TGTGCCAGCAGTACTCGGGACAGGGGGCCTGGGGCCAACGTCCTGACTTTC
d_gene: TRBD1
v_gene: TRBV27
j_gene: TRBJ2-6
abundance: .

CDR3aa: CASSFGVGGVDNEQFF
CDR3nt: TGCGCCAGCAGCTTCGGGGTAGGGGGGGTTGACAATGAGCAGTTCTTC
d_gene: .
v_gene: TRBV5-1
j_gene: TRBJ2-1
abundance: .

CDR3aa: CASSLSGQGVGSPLHF
CDR3nt: TGTGCCAGCAGTTTATCTGGACAGGGGGTGGGTTCACCCCTCCACTTT
d_gene: TRBD1
v_gene: TRBV27
j_gene: TRBJ1-6
abundance: .

CDR3aa: CASSRTSGGRSTDTQYF
CDR3nt: TGCGCCAGCAGCCGGACTAGCGGGGGGCGTAGCACAGATACGCAGTATTTT
d_gene: TRBD2
v_gene: TRBV5-1
j_gene: TRBJ2-3
abundance: few

CDR3aa: CASRHREGINEKLFF
CDR3nt: TGTGCCAGCAGACACAGGGAGGGGATTAATGAAAAACTGTTTTTT
d_gene: .
v_gene: TRBV27
j_gene: TRBJ1-4
abundance: .